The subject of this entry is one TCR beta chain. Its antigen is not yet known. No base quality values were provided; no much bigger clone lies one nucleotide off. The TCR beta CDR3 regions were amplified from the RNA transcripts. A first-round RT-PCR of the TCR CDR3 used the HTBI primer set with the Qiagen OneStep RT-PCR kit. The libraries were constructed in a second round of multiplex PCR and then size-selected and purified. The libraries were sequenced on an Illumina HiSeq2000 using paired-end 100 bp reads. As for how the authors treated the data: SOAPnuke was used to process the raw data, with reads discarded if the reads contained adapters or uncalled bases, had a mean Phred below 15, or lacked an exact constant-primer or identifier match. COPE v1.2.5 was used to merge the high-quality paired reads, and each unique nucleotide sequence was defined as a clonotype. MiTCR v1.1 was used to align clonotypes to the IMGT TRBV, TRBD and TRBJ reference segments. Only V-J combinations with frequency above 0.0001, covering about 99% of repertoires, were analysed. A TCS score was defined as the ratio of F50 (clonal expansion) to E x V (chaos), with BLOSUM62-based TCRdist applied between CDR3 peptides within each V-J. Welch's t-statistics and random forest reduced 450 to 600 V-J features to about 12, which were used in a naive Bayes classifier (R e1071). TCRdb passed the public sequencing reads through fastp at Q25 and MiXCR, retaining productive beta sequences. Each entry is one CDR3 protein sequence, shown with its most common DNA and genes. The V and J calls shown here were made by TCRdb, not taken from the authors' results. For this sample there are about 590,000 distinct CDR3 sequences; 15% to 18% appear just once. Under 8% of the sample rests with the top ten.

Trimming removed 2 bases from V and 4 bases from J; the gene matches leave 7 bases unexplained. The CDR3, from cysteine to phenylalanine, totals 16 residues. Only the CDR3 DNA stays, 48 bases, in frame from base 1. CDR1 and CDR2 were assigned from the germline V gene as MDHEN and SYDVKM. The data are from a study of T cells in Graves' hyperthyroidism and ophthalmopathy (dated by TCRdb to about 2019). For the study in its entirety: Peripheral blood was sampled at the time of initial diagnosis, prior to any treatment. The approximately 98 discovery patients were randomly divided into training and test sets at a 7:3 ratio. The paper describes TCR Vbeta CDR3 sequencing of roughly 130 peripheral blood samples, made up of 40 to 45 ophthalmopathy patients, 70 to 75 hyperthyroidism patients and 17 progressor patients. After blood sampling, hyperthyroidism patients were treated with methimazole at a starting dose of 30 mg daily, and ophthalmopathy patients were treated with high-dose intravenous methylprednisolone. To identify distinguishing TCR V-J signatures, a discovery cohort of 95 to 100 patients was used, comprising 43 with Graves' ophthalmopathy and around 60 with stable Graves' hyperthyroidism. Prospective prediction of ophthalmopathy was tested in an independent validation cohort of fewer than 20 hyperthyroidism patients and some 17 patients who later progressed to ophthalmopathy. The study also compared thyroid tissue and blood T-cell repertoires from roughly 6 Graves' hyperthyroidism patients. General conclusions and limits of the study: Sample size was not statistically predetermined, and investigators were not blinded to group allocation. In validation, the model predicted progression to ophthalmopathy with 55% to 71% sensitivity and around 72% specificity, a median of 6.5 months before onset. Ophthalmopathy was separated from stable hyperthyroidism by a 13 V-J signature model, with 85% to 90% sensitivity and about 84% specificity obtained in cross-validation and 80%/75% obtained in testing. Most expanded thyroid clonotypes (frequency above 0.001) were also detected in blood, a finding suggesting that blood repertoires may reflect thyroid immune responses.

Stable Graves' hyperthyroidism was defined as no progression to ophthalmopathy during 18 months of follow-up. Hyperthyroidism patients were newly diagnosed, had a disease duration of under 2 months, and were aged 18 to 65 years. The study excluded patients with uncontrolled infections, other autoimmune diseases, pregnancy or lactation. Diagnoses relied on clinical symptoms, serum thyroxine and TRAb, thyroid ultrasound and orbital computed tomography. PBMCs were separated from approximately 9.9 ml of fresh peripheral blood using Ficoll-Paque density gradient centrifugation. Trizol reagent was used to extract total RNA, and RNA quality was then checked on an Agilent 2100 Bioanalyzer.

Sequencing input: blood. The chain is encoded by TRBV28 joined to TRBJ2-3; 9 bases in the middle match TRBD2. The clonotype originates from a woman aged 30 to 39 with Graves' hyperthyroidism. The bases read TGTGCCAGCAGTTTAGCTAGCGGGATAGGTCCAGATACGCAGTATTTT. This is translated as CASSLASGIGPDTQYF.